A selection of T cell receptor beta chains follows, all from one sample in a study of blood T cell repertoires in COVID-19. Here immunoSEQ multiplex PCR was the method, and the copy in TCRdb shows in-frame clones only, minus some. The sample holds over 150,000 clones, more than 85% seen once. Source material: peripheral blood. All receptors come from a woman at least 80 years old with COVID-19, enrolled during active disease. CDR3s include the opening cysteine and the closing phenylalanine or tryptophan. A D gene is named only where the DNA matches it firmly. Where a row states a size, it is once, few, many or the class of an expanded clone; other rows omit it.

CDR3	DNA	D	J	size	V
CASSSGLTLRTDTQYF	TGTGCCAGCAGCTCGGGACTAACCTTGCGCACAGATACGCAGTATTTT	TRBD2	TRBJ2-3	.	TRBV3-1/TRBV3-2
CASSYLDSIKAFF	TGTGCCAGCAGTTACCTGGACAGTATCAAAGCTTTCTTT	.	TRBJ1-1	once	TRBV6-2/TRBV6-3
CSANSGAAAFF	TGCAGTGCTAACTCAGGGGCAGCAGCTTTCTTT	.	TRBJ1-1	.	TRBV20-1
CATSDTSGKGIYEQYF	TGTGCCACCAGTGATACTAGCGGGAAAGGGATCTACGAGCAGTACTTC	TRBD2	TRBJ2-7	.	TRBV24-1
CASRRSVGGNTEAFF	TGTGCCAGCAGGCGTAGTGTGGGGGGTAACACTGAAGCTTTCTTT	.	TRBJ1-1	few	TRBV7-2
CASSPYSGTGAPETQYF	TGTGCCAGCAGCCCATACTCCGGGACAGGGGCGCCAGAGACCCAGTACTTC	TRBD1	TRBJ2-5	few	TRBV11-2
CASKMGGNDEQYF	TGTGCCAGCAAAATGGGCGGGAACGACGAGCAGTACTTC	.	TRBJ2-7	.	TRBV7-6
CASSSLSGSFDTQYF	TGTGCCAGCAGCTCCCTAAGCGGGAGCTTTGATACGCAGTATTTT	TRBD2	TRBJ2-3	.	TRBV7-2
CASSLQLRLLTGELFF	TGTGCCAGCAGCTTACAGCTGAGGTTGCTCACCGGGGAGCTGTTTTTT	.	TRBJ2-2	.	TRBV7-9
CASSQESDSSSGANVLTF	TGTGCCAGCAGCCAAGAATCGGACAGCAGCTCTGGGGCCAACGTCCTGACTTTC	.	TRBJ2-6	.	TRBV4-2
CASSRGQGASEAFF	TGTGCCAGTAGTCGAGGACAGGGGGCGTCTGAAGCTTTCTTT	TRBD1	TRBJ1-1	.	TRBV19
CASSFSGTAFYGYTF	TGTGCCAGCAGCTTTTCCGGGACAGCCTTCTATGGCTACACCTTC	TRBD1	TRBJ1-2	.	TRBV7-9
CASSPNTLNTEAFF	TGTGCCAGCAGTCCGAACACCTTGAACACTGAAGCTTTCTTT	.	TRBJ1-1	.	TRBV7-9
CASSLGLLARYGYTF	TGTGCCAGCAGCTTAGGCCTCTTGGCACGCTATGGCTACACCTTC	.	TRBJ1-2	once	TRBV7-8
CASSKGQGPYEQYF	TGTGCCAGCAGTAAGGGACAGGGACCCTACGAGCAGTACTTC	TRBD1	TRBJ2-7	.	TRBV6-5
CASSQSGASLKNYNEQFF	TGCGCCAGCAGTCAATCTGGCGCTAGTCTTAAAAACTACAATGAGCAGTTCTTC	.	TRBJ2-1	.	TRBV23-1
CASSLMTSGDTQYF	TGTGCCAGCAGCTTAATGACTAGCGGAGATACGCAGTATTTT	TRBD2	TRBJ2-3	.	TRBV5-5
CASSLDSISGNTIYF	TGTGCCAGCAGCTTGGACAGCATCTCTGGAAACACCATATATTTT	.	TRBJ1-3	.	TRBV5-4
CASSTGEGLNTEAFF	TGCGCCAGCAGCACGGGCGAGGGTCTGAACACTGAAGCTTTCTTT	.	TRBJ1-1	.	TRBV5-1
CASSVTGTGGYEQYF	TGTGCCAGCAGCGTTACCGGGACAGGGGGTTACGAGCAGTACTTC	TRBD1	TRBJ2-7	.	TRBV13
CAIFAGTPNTEAFF	TGTGCCATATTTGCCGGGACACCGAACACTGAAGCTTTCTTT	.	TRBJ1-1	once	TRBV10-3
CASSLRQWQDTQYF	TGTGCCAGCAGCCTTAGACAGTGGCAAGATACGCAGTATTTT	.	TRBJ2-3	.	TRBV9
CASSQDKRSGGFSSPLHF	TGTGCCAGCAGCCAAGATAAGAGGTCAGGGGGGTTTAGTTCACCCCTCCACTTT	TRBD1	TRBJ1-6	.	TRBV3-1/TRBV3-2
CASSLPRGVNTEAFF	TGTGCCAGCTCCCTCCCCAGGGGGGTGAACACTGAAGCTTTCTTT	TRBD1	TRBJ1-1	.	TRBV18
CASSLDRTNEQFF	TGTGCCAGCAGCTTGGACCGGACTAATGAGCAGTTCTTC	.	TRBJ2-1	once	TRBV11-2
CASSQPTGGRDSPLHF	TGTGCCAGCAGCCAACCGACAGGGGGCCGGGATTCACCCCTCCACTTT	TRBD1	TRBJ1-6	few	TRBV3-1/TRBV3-2
CASRTPLGAVNTEAFF	TGTGCCAGTAGAACTCCCCTTGGGGCTGTGAACACTGAAGCTTTCTTT	.	TRBJ1-1	.	TRBV19
CASSRTDRANTGELFF	TGTGCCAGCAGCCGAACGGACAGGGCAAACACCGGGGAGCTGTTTTTT	TRBD1	TRBJ2-2	.	TRBV11-2
CASSFAGVGYTF	TGTGCCAGCAGTTTTGCAGGGGTCGGCTACACCTTC	.	TRBJ1-2	.	TRBV28
CASSQEAGAAQHF	TGTGCCAGCAGCCAAGAGGCAGGGGCGGCCCAGCATTTT	.	TRBJ1-5	.	TRBV3-1/TRBV3-2
CASSRFLGTNYEQYF	TGTGCCAGCAGTCGGTTTTTGGGGACTAACTACGAGCAGTACTTC	TRBD2	TRBJ2-7	.	TRBV27
CASSVVGQTSTDTQYF	TGTGCCAGCAGCGTAGTTGGACAGACTAGCACAGATACGCAGTATTTT	.	TRBJ2-3	.	TRBV9
CASSQDREADWSGYTF	TGTGCCAGCAGCCAAGATCGGGAGGCTGACTGGAGTGGCTACACCTTC	.	TRBJ1-2	.	TRBV14
CASSGFGQGASYEQYF	TGTGCCAGCAGTGGGTTTGGACAGGGGGCGAGCTACGAGCAGTACTTC	TRBD1	TRBJ2-7	.	TRBV5-6
CASSYGAASSYEQYF	TGTGCCAGCAGTTACGGGGCAGCCAGCTCCTACGAGCAGTACTTC	.	TRBJ2-7	.	TRBV6-2/TRBV6-3
CASSISRETNQPQHF	TGTGCCAGTAGTATTTCCAGGGAAACCAATCAGCCCCAGCATTTT	.	TRBJ1-5	.	TRBV19
CASSPSGIRQYF	TGTGCCAGCAGCCCTTCCGGTATTCGACAGTATTTT	.	TRBJ2-3	.	TRBV7-9
CASSGLAGGSTGELFF	TGCGCCAGCAGCGGCCTAGCGGGAGGGAGCACCGGGGAGCTGTTTTTT	TRBD2	TRBJ2-2	many	TRBV5-1
CASSVGGSAYNSPLHF	TGTGCCAGCAGCGTGGGAGGAAGCGCCTATAATTCACCCCTCCACTTT	.	TRBJ1-6	.	TRBV9
CASSLGQGFGWQETQYF	TGTGCCAGCAGCTTGGGACAGGGCTTTGGGTGGCAAGAGACCCAGTACTTC	TRBD1	TRBJ2-5	.	TRBV5-8
CASSSGQGAVGELFF	TGCGCCAGCAGCTCAGGACAGGGGGCGGTCGGGGAGCTGTTTTTT	TRBD1	TRBJ2-2	once	TRBV5-1
CASSSQGQGGYEQYF	TGTGCCAGCAGCTCCCAAGGACAGGGGGGCTACGAGCAGTACTTC	TRBD1	TRBJ2-7	once	TRBV9
CATAQGYNSGANVLTF	TGTGCCACCGCACAGGGGTATAACTCTGGGGCCAACGTCCTGACTTTC	TRBD1	TRBJ2-6	.	TRBV5-4